One T cell receptor beta chain is described in this entry. This entry belongs to a study of cytomegalovirus exposure and HLA in healthy donors. Per the germline V gene, CDR1 is LNHDA and CDR2 is SQIVND (reference sequence). Trimming took 3 bases from V and 10 from J, leaving 12 bases between them. This CDR3 has 12 residues. PCR employed 60 Vbeta and 13 Jbeta primers. TCRdb keeps only in-frame clones here, not all; method: immunoSEQ multiplex PCR. The sample has more than 65,000 clones; 74% are singletons. Though probably carrying unrecorded immune exposures, donors were nominally healthy at sampling. The chain links TRBV19 to TRBJ1-1; D unresolved. The sequencing input was PBMCs. This TCR was sampled from an older woman in good health and CMV-seropositive. CDR3 nucleotides: TGTGCCAGTAGTATTGGAGGCTGTCGAGCTTTCTTT. Encoded protein: CASSIGGCRAFF.